The T cell receptor (beta chain) under discussion was sequenced for a study of patients and donors after allogeneic stem cell transplantation. TCRdb recomputed calls from the RT-PCR reads with MiXCR, one row per CDR3 protein. The table shows about a million distinct CDR3 sequences, with over 15% occurring only once. After removal of 3 bases from V and 7 bases from J, the junction contained 5 bases not matched to a gene. The germline CDR1 and CDR2 sequences are DFQATT and SNEGSKA (reference sequence). The CDR3 spans 13 residues. This clonotype was seen only a few times. Input material: blood, either unsorted or a sorted T cell fraction (not recorded which). The clonotype comes from a human donor who was either an allogeneic HSCT recipient or a stem cell or donor lymphocyte infusion donor (not recorded which). It is not recorded whose cells these are; they may come from a transplant donor. This chain connects TRBV20-1 to TRBJ1-2, with 10 bases aligning to TRBD1. CDR3 DNA sequence: TGCAGTGCTAGTGTCGGGACAGGGGTTGGCTACACCTTC. Residues: CSASVGTGVGYTF.